This TCR beta chain stems from a study of human T cells and chemical hapten exposure. As for the study in general: An area of 2 cm by roughly 2.2 cm on upper inner arm skin received 2% DPC for sensitization.

TCRdb reprocessed the RACE reads with MiXCR, giving one entry per CDR3 protein. In the table there are roughly 92,000 distinct CDR3 sequences, about 10% of which are singletons. Described time point: patch test 2, 6 weeks after DPC sensitization. Treatment in this sample: therapeutic diphenylcyclopropenone sensitization with weekly scalp DPC. This receptor was taken from a middle-aged woman with alopecia areata. Some clones in this sample may be carry-over from other donors' samples. Material: whole blood, obtained in connection with sensitization to the hapten diphenylcyclopropenone (DPC).

In DNA form, the CDR3 reads TGCAGTGTGCCAAGGCAAGAGACCCAGTACTTC. Its translation: CSVPRQETQYF. The chain joins TRBV29-1 to TRBJ2-5; D remains unclear. The CDR3 is 11 residues long. In germline, CDR1 is SQVTM, CDR2 ANQGSEA.